The sequence of this T cell receptor (beta chain) was determined in a study of cytomegalovirus exposure and HLA in healthy donors. Study findings and constraints: For TCR beta chains, V- and J-gene trimming was later linked to a missense DCLRE1C variant.

PCR was performed using 60 Vbeta and 13 Jbeta primers. TCRdb keeps only in-frame clones here, not all; method: immunoSEQ multiplex PCR. This sample has about 100,000 clones, with roughly 82% found just once. This clone was found once. Its specificity is unknown. The CDR3 extends over 14 amino acids. V was pared by 4 bases and J by 7 bases, with 6 bases of the junction left unmatched. Germline CDR1 and CDR2: SGHRS and YFSETQ. The clonotype was recovered from a man aged 25-40 years in good health and CMV-seropositive. This chain links TRBV5-1 with TRBJ1-4, with TRBD1 matching over 8 bases. The specimen was PBMCs. CDR3 sequence (DNA): TGCGCCAGCAGCGTAGGACAGGGAAGTGAAAAACTGTTTTTT. Protein sequence: CASSVGQGSEKLFF.